The source of this T cell receptor beta chain is a study of blood T cells in healthy people across ages. The second PCR ran roughly 7 to 12 cycles with a sample-barcoded 5' primer and J-beta primers. Every cDNA molecule bore a tag from a template-switch adaptor containing 12 random nucleotides. TCRdb reprocessed the 5' RACE reads via MiXCR and lists one record per CDR3 protein. The sample lists some 800,000 distinct CDR3 sequences, just under 25% occurring once. Every sample gave at least 5.5 micrograms of total RNA when it was extracted. The CDR3 has 16 residues. Trimming took off 5 bases at V and 5 bases at J, with 18 bases between the two ends. The same data also went into a second study, on T cells of mothers and their children. That work adds: Each donor was one of three healthy Caucasian mothers or one of their six children.

Source material: blood. This receptor was identified in a boy aged 5-17 years in good health. This chain uses TRBV12-3 or TRBV12-4 with TRBJ2-2, with D perhaps assigned TRBD1 or TRBD2 (6 bases each). The CDR3 nucleotides are TGTGCCAGCAGTCCATGGGACACACGGGGGACCGGGGAGCTGTTTTTT. Protein sequence: CASSPWDTRGTGELFF.